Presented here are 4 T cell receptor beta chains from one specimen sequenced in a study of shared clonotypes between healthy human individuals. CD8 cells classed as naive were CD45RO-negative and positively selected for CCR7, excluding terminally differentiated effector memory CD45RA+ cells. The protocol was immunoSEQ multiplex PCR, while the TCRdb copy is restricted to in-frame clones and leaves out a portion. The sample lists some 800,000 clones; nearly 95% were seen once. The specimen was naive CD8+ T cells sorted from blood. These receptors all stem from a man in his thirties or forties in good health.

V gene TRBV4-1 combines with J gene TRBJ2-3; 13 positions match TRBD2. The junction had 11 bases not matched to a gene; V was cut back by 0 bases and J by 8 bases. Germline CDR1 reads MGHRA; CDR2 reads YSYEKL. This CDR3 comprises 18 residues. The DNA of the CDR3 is TGCGCCAGCAGCCAAGAAGGACTAGCGGGAGTCGTGCCTTTTACGCAGTATTTT. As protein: CASSQEGLAGVVPFTQYF.

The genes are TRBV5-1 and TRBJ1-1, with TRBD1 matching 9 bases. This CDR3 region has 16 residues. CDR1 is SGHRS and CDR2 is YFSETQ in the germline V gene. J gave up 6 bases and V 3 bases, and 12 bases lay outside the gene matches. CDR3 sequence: CASSSAVGQGRSEAFF. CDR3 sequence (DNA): TGCGCCAGCAGCTCGGCCGTGGGACAGGGACGCTCTGAAGCTTTCTTT.

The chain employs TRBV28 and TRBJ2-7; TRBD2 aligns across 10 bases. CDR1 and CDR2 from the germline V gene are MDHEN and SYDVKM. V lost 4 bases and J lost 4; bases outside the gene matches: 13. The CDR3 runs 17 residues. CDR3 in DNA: TGTGCCAGCAGTTCTTATATAGCGGGAGGCCCTTCATACGAGCAGTACTTC. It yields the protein CASSSYIAGGPSYEQYF.

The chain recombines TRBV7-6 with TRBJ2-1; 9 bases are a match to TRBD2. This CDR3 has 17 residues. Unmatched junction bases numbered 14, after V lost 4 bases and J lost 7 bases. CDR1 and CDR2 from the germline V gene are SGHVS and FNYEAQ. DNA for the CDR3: TGTGCCAGCAGCTACCCCGGGGCTAGCGGGATAAGGAATGAGCAGTTCTTC. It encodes CASSYPGASGIRNEQFF.